Below, 15 T cell receptor beta chains from the same sample are listed, as sequenced in a study of spatial heterogeneity in lung cancer (dated by TCRdb to the late 2010s). The meaning of the sample's time point label: sample taken at primary tumor resection. Library method: 5' RACE. Sequencer: NextSeq 500. TCRdb redid the processing of the public reads, applying fastp at Q25 and MiXCR, and retained in-frame beta chains. Duplicate CDR3 protein sequences are folded into a single record with the most common DNA and genes. Across this sample there are roughly 15,000 distinct CDR3 sequences, with 3% to 4.5% seen only once. The leading ten clones occupy 9.8% of the sample. The specimen comprised normal lung tissue next to the tumor, sampled at surgery. The source of these receptors is a male donor with early-stage non-small cell lung cancer.

This clonotype has ten or more counts. This beta chain was picked up by a library intended for alpha chains and is off target, so its count carries little meaning. The chain links TRBV20-1 to TRBJ1-1; the match to TRBD1 covers 12 bases. Losses at the gene ends were 5 bases for V and 5 bases for J; bases not matched to a gene: 9. From germline, CDR1 is DFQATT and CDR2 SNEGSKA (reference sequence). The CDR3 is made up of 15 amino acids. DNA of the CDR3: TGCAGTGCTCATCCGGGACAGGGGGCCGGGACTGAAGCTTTCTTT. Protein product: CSAHPGQGAGTEAFF.

This clonotype has a count of ten or more. This beta chain turned up in a library designed for alpha chains; as an off-target read, its abundance says little. The chain is built from TRBV7-8 and TRBJ2-3; TRBD1 might be the D (5 bases). The CDR3 has 17 amino acids. Germline values: CDR1 SGHVS, CDR2 FQNEAQ. The ends were cut back, 1 base at V and 0 bases at J, with 14 bases in the middle. CDR3 sequence reads: CASSLGFRDTSTDTQYF. In DNA form, the CDR3 reads TGTGCCAGCAGCTTAGGGTTCAGGGATACTAGCACAGATACGCAGTATTTT.

This clonotype has ten or more counts. This beta chain was picked up by a library intended for alpha chains and is off target, so its count carries little meaning. This rearrangement joins TRBV2 to TRBJ2-7; 15 bases agree with TRBD2. CDR3 length: 15 amino acids. J gave up 4 bases and V 4 bases, and 2 bases lay outside the gene matches. Germline-derived CDR1 and CDR2 are SNHLY and FYNNEI. Here the CDR3 reads CASSGTSGRAYEQYF. The CDR3, as DNA: TGTGCCAGCAGTGGGACTAGCGGGAGGGCGTACGAGCAGTACTTC.

This clonotype was counted ten times or more. This beta chain came through as a stray read in a library set up for alpha chains, and its size says little. This chain connects TRBV5-1 to TRBJ1-1; possibly TRBD1 for D (5 bases). CDR1 and CDR2 (germline): SGHRS, YFSETQ. V was clipped by 3 bases and J by 0 bases, with 12 bases between them. The CDR3 runs 15 residues. This CDR3 is CASSSAAGLNTEAFF. The CDR3 nucleotides read TGCGCCAGCAGCTCGGCCGCGGGGCTGAACACTGAAGCTTTCTTT.

This clonotype was counted at least ten times. This beta chain slipped into a library made for alpha chains as a stray read, so its size is not meaningful. For the CDR3, the DNA is TGTGCCAGCAGCACTCTTGGGACTGAAGCTTTCTTT. Its protein product is CASSTLGTEAFF. The gene calls are TRBV5-6 and TRBJ1-1; D is ambiguous. V was shortened by 4 bases and J by 5 bases, with 9 bases between the two germline ends. CDR3 length equals 12 residues. Germline-derived CDR1 and CDR2 are SGHDT and YYEEEE. The full variable domain, completed using reference TRBV5-6 and TRBJ1-1, is DAGVTQSPTHLIKTRGQQVTLRCSPKSGHDTVSWYQQALGQGPQFIFQYYEEEERQRGNFPDRFSGHQFPNYSSELNVNALLLGDSALYLCASSTLGTEAFFGQGTRLTVV.

This clonotype was recorded many times. A library prepared for alpha chains yielded this beta chain as an off-target read; its size is of little meaning. The CDR3 spells CASSSGQLEAFF. CDR3 coding DNA: TGTGCCAGCAGCTCGGGACAGCTTGAAGCTTTCTTT. The chain joins TRBV6-5 to TRBJ1-1; TRBD1 matches at 7 bases. CDR1 MNHEY and CDR2 SVGAGI come from the germline V gene. The J segment lost 7 bases and the V segment lost 6 bases, leaving 5 bases of the junction unmatched. CDR3 length equals 12 residues.

This clonotype was seen repeatedly, ten times or more. A library prepared for alpha chains yielded this beta chain as an off-target read; its size is of little meaning. V is TRBV19 and J is TRBJ2-7; D is perhaps TRBD1 (9 bases). CDR1 and CDR2 from the germline V gene are LNHDA and SQIVND (reference sequence). The V gene lost 9 bases and the J gene lost 5 bases, with 17 bases spanning the gap. The CDR3 has 13 residues. The CDR3 loop is CARRGDRVDEQYF. The CDR3 DNA sequence: TGTGCCAGGCGGGGGGACAGGGTCGACGAGCAGTACTTC.

This clonotype was counted at least ten times. The library was built for alpha chains, so this beta chain is an off-target read and its size means little. The chain's CDR3 is CASKGLAKNIQYF. CDR3 DNA sequence: TGTGCCAGCAAGGGCTTAGCCAAAAACATTCAGTACTTC. The rearrangement uses TRBV2 and TRBJ2-4, with unresolved D. Deletions cut 7 bases from V and 0 bases from J, with 7 bases between. The CDR3 is made up of 13 amino acids. Germline V gives CDR1 SNHLY, CDR2 FYNNEI.

This clonotype was seen repeatedly, ten times or more. This beta chain is a stray sequence in a library constructed for alpha chains; its clone size is not meaningful. CDR3 DNA: TGTGCCAGCAGCCAATCTGGCAATCAGCCCCAGCATTTT. This codes for CASSQSGNQPQHF. V usage is TRBV16 and J usage is TRBJ1-5; D remains unclear. The CDR3 is 13 amino acids. In germline, CDR1 is KGHSY, CDR2 FQNENV. V lost 0 bases and J 2 bases, leaving 2 bases between the germline ends.

This clonotype is medium-sized by share. This beta chain slipped into a library made for alpha chains as a stray read, so its size is not meaningful. The V and J genes are TRBV14 and TRBJ2-3; D gene unclear. Germline assignment: CDR1 SGHDN and CDR2 FVKESK. This CDR3 has 15 amino acids. With 3 bases removed from V and 2 bases from J, the gap between germline ends came to 12 bases. CDR3 bases: TGTGCCAGCAGCCATGAACCGGACCTCACAGATACGCAGTATTTT. It yields the protein CASSHEPDLTDTQYF.

This clonotype was counted many times. This beta chain lies outside the target of a library built for alpha chains; its clone size means little. This chain joins TRBV12-3 or TRBV12-4 and TRBJ1-2; D remains unclear. Trimming took 2 bases from V and 2 from J, leaving 6 bases between them. The CDR3 is 13 amino acids. The CDR3 loop is CASSLRRNYGYTF. The CDR3 DNA reads TGTGCCAGCAGTTTAAGACGGAACTATGGCTACACCTTC.

This clonotype was recorded at least ten times. Because the library targeted alpha chains, this beta chain is an off-target read whose size means little. The chain employs TRBV6-5 and TRBJ2-5; D may be TRBD2 (6 bases). CDR3 length equals 14 residues. CDR1 and CDR2 (germline): MNHEY, SVGAGI. V lost 2 bases, J lost 2 bases, and 9 bases lay in between. The CDR3 spells CASSYKAGQETQYF. Written as DNA, the CDR3 is TGTGCCAGCAGTTACAAAGCGGGTCAAGAGACCCAGTACTTC.

This clonotype was seen ten or more times. With the library built for alpha chains, this beta chain is off target and its frequency is not meaningful. This chain joins TRBV20-1 and TRBJ1-2; 10 bases match TRBD1. Germline V gives CDR1 DFQATT, CDR2 SNEGSKA (reference sequence). V dropped 5 bases and J dropped 4; count of bases not matched to a gene: 7. This CDR3 contains 14 residues. The CDR3 spells CSAYGTGVSYGYTF. In DNA form, the CDR3 reads TGCAGTGCTTACGGGACAGGGGTCAGCTATGGCTACACCTTC.

This clonotype was seen at least ten times. A library prepared for alpha chains yielded this beta chain as an off-target read; its size is of little meaning. J is TRBJ2-3 and V is TRBV6-6; 11 bases are a match to TRBD2. The CDR3 totals 18 residues. Germline-derived CDR1 and CDR2 are MNHNY and SVGAGI (reference sequence). V lost 1 base, J lost 0 bases, and 6 bases stayed unmatched. CDR3 region: CASSYFWTSGLSTDTQYF. The CDR3, as DNA: TGTGCCAGCAGTTACTTTTGGACTAGCGGGCTTAGCACAGATACGCAGTATTTT.

At least ten counts were recorded for this clonotype. This beta chain came through as a stray read in a library set up for alpha chains, and its size says little. The rearrangement joins TRBV30 to TRBJ2-1; unclear D gene. The CDR3 is made up of 13 amino acids. Germline V gives CDR1 GTSNPN, CDR2 SVGIG (reference sequence). V was pared by 3 bases and J by 12 bases, with 18 bases between. The CDR3 protein is CAWSGLEAKRQFF. Written as DNA, the CDR3 is TGTGCCTGGAGCGGGCTTGAGGCAAAGAGGCAGTTCTTC.